This TCR beta chain is from a study of T cell responses to AZD1222 COVID-19 vaccine. Data came from immunoSEQ multiplex PCR; TCRdb stores just in-frame clones and leaves some out. This table has 100,000 to 150,000 clones, 70% to 90% appearing once. Study results and caveats: Only a handful of AZD1222 recipients, several in all, had baseline seropositivity. Repertoire sampling happened only post peak T cell response. Spike-specific TCRs gained breadth and depth after people received two AZD1222 doses.

The V gene end was trimmed by 6 bases and the J gene end by 3 bases; junction bases not matched to a gene: 4. The germline V gene encodes CDR1 SQVTM and CDR2 ANQGSEA. This CDR3 has 13 residues. In the case of this clone: Its cognate antigen is unknown.

Sequencing was performed on peripheral blood, taken on day 0 of AZD1222 vaccination. The TCR originated in an adult in good health. The chain uses TRBV29-1 and TRBJ1-3; 8 bases are a match to TRBD1. CDR3 sequence (DNA): TGCAGCGTGTCCAGGGGGCTTGGAAACACCATATATTTT. Translating it yields CSVSRGLGNTIYF.